Described below is a single T cell receptor beta chain sequence and its context. Its antigen remains unidentified. Genomic DNA, serving as template, underwent TCR beta VDJ and CDR3 profiling. MiXCR, run by TCRdb on the reads, gives a single entry per CDR3 protein. The data contain some 180,000 distinct CDR3 sequences, less than 55% of them seen just once; the ten biggest clones take up approximately 2.9%. This entry belongs to a study of CD8+CD57+ T cells in acquired aplastic anemia. About the study: Recorded DNA amounts for sorted CD4+ and CD8+ cells had an average of 3.2 ug.

Trimming took off 0 bases at V and 7 bases at J, with 16 bases between the two ends. Germline V gene lookup returns CDR1 LNHNV and CDR2 YYDKDF (reference sequence). CDR3 length equals 15 residues. Broader study findings: Roughly 31 CD8+ CDR3 sequences occurred in both the patients and the controls. Significant differences in CD8+ Simpson's diversity were not observed between patients and controls.

The receptor was isolated from a human donor in good health. The sequenced sample consisted of sorted CD4+, CD8+, or CD8+CD57+ T cells (not recorded which) from PBMCs. The chain carries TRBV15 and TRBJ2-7, with D tentatively TRBD2 (5 bases). The DNA of the CDR3 is TGTGCCACCAGCAGAGATCGGGTCCGCTCGGGGGAGCAGTACTTC. This encodes CATSRDRVRSGEQYF. The entire variable domain, with the rest obtained from reference TRBV15 and TRBJ2-7, is as follows: DAMVIQNPRYQVTQFGKPVTLSCSQTLNHNVMYWYQQKSSQAPKLLFHYYDKDFNNEADTPDNFQSRRPNTSFCFLDIRSPGLGDTAMYLCATSRDRVRSGEQYFGPGTRLTVT.